This TCR beta chain was identified in a study of T cell repertoires in cytomegalovirus infection. Study at large: CMV epitopes in the study were HLA-C-restricted (recently identified) and HLA-B-restricted (well studied). Signatures in public TCR beta sequences pointed to both CMV infection and matching HLA type. General study results and limits: Using cumulative public TCR beta family frequency, the authors identified those who carried CMV together with the relevant HLA. Across the ex vivo response, the dominant clonotypes were HLA-C-restricted CMV-specific TCR beta clonotypes.

TCRdb re-analysed the reads in MiXCR, keeping a single row per CDR3 protein. The sample shows 650,000 to 900,000 distinct CDR3 sequences, approximately 29% of them seen only once. A remark on this clonotype: What it recognizes is unknown.

Germline-derived CDR1 and CDR2 are SEHNR and FQNEAQ (reference sequence). V shed 1 base and J shed 8 bases, with 18 bases lying between them. This CDR3 has 16 amino acids. This chain uses TRBV7-9 with TRBJ2-1; D is perhaps TRBD1 (6 bases). The specimen was cultured CD8+ T cells from PBMCs, collected from culture after CMV antigen stimulation. The sequence was collected from a human donor in good health (CMV status not recorded). Some clones in this sample may be carry-over from other donors' samples. In DNA form, the CDR3 reads TGTGCCAGCAGCTTAGATTGGGCAGGGGACCTCTATGAGCAGTTCTTC. Its translation is CASSLDWAGDLYEQFF.